This TCR beta chain was observed in a study of CDR3 diversity in severe acne. This clonotype showed up many times. Each CDR3 protein gets one entry after TCRdb re-called the PCR reads with MiXCR. The sample includes around 94,000 distinct CDR3 sequences, under 60% of them seen just once. V was clipped by 8 bases and J by 9 bases; unmatched bases: 10. The length of the CDR3 is 15 residues. The chain is built from TRBV12-3 or TRBV12-4 and TRBJ2-1; 13 nucleotides match TRBD2. Input material: blood. This TCR derives from a male donor with acne. CDR3 DNA: TGTGCCAGCGTAAGACTAGCGGGAGGAGTTAGTGAGCAGTTCTTC. Protein product: CASVRLAGGVSEQFF.